One sample yielded the 15 T cell receptor beta chains listed below, sequenced in a study of blood T cells in healthy people across ages. A second PCR of roughly 6 to 12 cycles used a sample-barcoded 5' primer and a J-beta primer mix. Each CDR3 protein is one row after TCRdb ran MiXCR on the 5' RACE reads. Found here are 550,000 to 600,000 distinct CDR3 sequences, 45% to 55% of them singletons; the top ten hold around 24%. The specimen sequenced was blood. These receptors all stem from a man older than 75 in good health.

This clonotype was counted between two and nine times. This sequence joins TRBV7-2 and TRBJ2-2; no firm D call. V dropped 4 bases and J dropped 4 bases, with 16 bases sitting between them. Germline V gives CDR1 SGHTA, CDR2 FQGNSA. The CDR3 has 16 residues. This chain's CDR3 is CASSYRTTLGTGELFF. CDR3 coding DNA: TGTGCCAGCAGCTACCGGACGACCCTGGGCACCGGGGAGCTGTTTTTT.

V is TRBV3-1 and J is TRBJ2-4, with TRBD2 identical over 7 bases. The J call may be incorrect, as the DNA end agrees better with TRBJ2-7. Germline V gene lookup returns CDR1 LGHDT and CDR2 YNNKEL (reference sequence). The CDR3 has 16 residues. Written as DNA, the CDR3 is TGTGCCAGCAGCCGCGCGGGGGTGTTGGCCTCTGACGAGCAGTACTTC. Amino acids: CASSRAGVLASDEQYF.

This chain connects TRBV29-1 to TRBJ2-1, with TRBD1 identical over 8 bases. The CDR3 runs to 13 residues. Per the germline V gene, CDR1 is SQVTM and CDR2 is ANQGSEA. J was trimmed by 6 bases and V by 6 bases; bases with no gene match: 7. CDR3 nucleotides: TGCAGCGTGAAGACAGGGGTGGGCAATGAGCAGTTCTTC. Translated: CSVKTGVGNEQFF.

This clonotype was observed a handful of times. J is TRBJ2-1 and V is TRBV28; D is perhaps TRBD2 (5 bases). With 2 bases removed from V and 7 bases from J, the gap between germline ends came to 9 bases. CDR1 is MDHEN and CDR2 is SYDVKM in the germline V gene. The CDR3 runs 13 residues. DNA for the CDR3: TGTGCCAGCAGTTTAGGGAAGCGGAATGAGCAGTTCTTC. Translation gives CASSLGKRNEQFF.

This clonotype was seen many times. This rearrangement joins TRBV6-6 to TRBJ2-1; a possible D gene is TRBD2 (6 bases). The V gene lost 5 bases and the J gene lost 2 bases, with 16 bases spanning the gap. This CDR3 has 16 amino acids. Per germline, CDR1 MNHNY and CDR2 SVGAGI (reference sequence). The CDR3 sequence is CASSDRRDWAYNEQFF. The CDR3, as DNA: TGTGCCAGCAGTGACCGCCGGGACTGGGCCTACAATGAGCAGTTCTTC.

The chain uses TRBV7-2 and TRBJ2-1; 10 nucleotides agree with TRBD2. The CDR3 consists of 16 residues. Germline values: CDR1 SGHTA, CDR2 FQGNSA. Trimming cost V 1 base and J 7 bases; bases outside gene matches: 7. In nucleotides, the CDR3 is TGTGCCAGCAGCTTAGTAGCGGGAGGCGGACGGAATGAGCAGTTCTTC. Translating gives CASSLVAGGGRNEQFF.

The rearrangement joins TRBV5-1 to TRBJ2-4, with 10 bases aligning to TRBD1. Germline CDR1 reads SGHRS; CDR2 reads YFSETQ. This CDR3 spans 15 amino acids. Losses at the gene ends were 5 bases for V and 0 bases for J; bases not matched to a gene: 2. This CDR3 reads CASSRDRGAKNIQYF. CDR3 nucleotides: TGCGCCAGCAGTCGGGACAGGGGAGCCAAAAACATTCAGTACTTC.

This chain uses TRBV7-2 with TRBJ1-5, with 7 bases aligning to TRBD1. The V gene's germline CDR1 is SGHTA and CDR2 FQGNSA. This CDR3 is 15 amino acids long. Unmatched junction bases numbered 4, after V lost 5 bases and J lost 0 bases. The CDR3 coding sequence is TGTGCCAGCAGCCAGGGGGGCTATAGCAATCAGCCCCAGCATTTT. This gives the protein CASSQGGYSNQPQHF.

The CDR3 spells CASRYHRELAETQYF. The CDR3 DNA sequence: TGCGCCAGCAGATATCACCGGGAACTAGCGGAGACCCAGTACTTC. V is TRBV5-1 and J is TRBJ2-5; TRBD2 matches 7 bases. The CDR3 consists of 15 residues. The junction had 12 bases not matched to a gene; V was cut back by 5 bases and J by 5 bases. From germline, CDR1 is SGHRS and CDR2 YFSETQ.

This clonotype has a single count. The J gene is TRBJ1-6, the V gene TRBV27, with D maybe TRBD1 (5 bases). V gave up 3 bases and J gave up 7 bases, with 16 bases separating them. The CDR3 is 16 amino acids. Germline CDR1 MNHEY, CDR2 SMNVEV (reference sequence). The chain's CDR3 is CASSFSLTALNSPLHF. As DNA, the CDR3 is TGTGCCAGCAGTTTTTCGTTGACAGCGCTCAATTCACCCCTCCACTTT.

The table lists this clonotype with a few counts. The chain employs TRBV7-6 and TRBJ1-5; tentatively, D is TRBD1 (5 bases). Per germline, CDR1 SGHVS and CDR2 FNYEAQ. V lost 1 base and J lost 3, with 13 bases in between. CDR3 length equals 16 residues. The CDR3 is CASSLGGAGNNQPQHF. CDR3 DNA sequence: TGTGCCAGCAGCTTAGGAGGGGCAGGCAACAATCAGCCCCAGCATTTT.

The rearrangement links TRBV6-2 or TRBV6-3 to TRBJ2-1, with D perhaps TRBD1 or TRBD2 (5 bases each). Germline-derived CDR1 and CDR2 are MNHEY and SVGEGT. V lost 9 bases, J lost 8 bases, and 23 bases lay in between. This CDR3 comprises 15 residues. CDR3 sequence reads: CARSVGRDLSYEQFF. The DNA for the CDR3 is TGTGCCAGGTCCGTAGGTAGGGACCTTAGCTATGAGCAGTTCTTC.

This clonotype appeared many times. CDR3 sequence: CASTGQINSPLHF. Here the CDR3 DNA reads TGTGCCAGCACGGGACAGATAAATTCACCCCTCCACTTT. This chain uses TRBV6-6 with TRBJ1-6; 7 bases map to TRBD1. After removal of 7 bases from V and 7 bases from J, the junction contained 4 bases not matched to a gene. This CDR3 is built from 13 residues. Germline lookup yields CDR1 MNHNY and CDR2 SVGAGI (reference sequence).

This chain connects TRBV7-2 to TRBJ2-1; no reliable D call. V was cut by 2 bases and J by 12 bases, with 14 bases left in between. This CDR3 contains 13 residues. Germline V gene sequence: CDR1 SGHTA, CDR2 FQGNSA. The chain's CDR3 is CASSLSSEFGQFF. CDR3 nucleotide sequence: TGTGCCAGCAGCTTATCGTCCGAATTCGGGCAGTTCTTC.

The rearrangement uses TRBV7-8 and TRBJ2-7, with D uncertain. CDR1 and CDR2 from the germline V gene are SGHVS and FQNEAQ. Trimming took off 8 bases at V and 5 bases at J, with 22 bases between the two ends. This CDR3 is 15 amino acids long. The CDR3 nucleotides read TGTGCCAGCTGTCGGTGGCTAGGCAGTTTTGACGAGCAGTACTTC. Translated: CASCRWLGSFDEQYF.